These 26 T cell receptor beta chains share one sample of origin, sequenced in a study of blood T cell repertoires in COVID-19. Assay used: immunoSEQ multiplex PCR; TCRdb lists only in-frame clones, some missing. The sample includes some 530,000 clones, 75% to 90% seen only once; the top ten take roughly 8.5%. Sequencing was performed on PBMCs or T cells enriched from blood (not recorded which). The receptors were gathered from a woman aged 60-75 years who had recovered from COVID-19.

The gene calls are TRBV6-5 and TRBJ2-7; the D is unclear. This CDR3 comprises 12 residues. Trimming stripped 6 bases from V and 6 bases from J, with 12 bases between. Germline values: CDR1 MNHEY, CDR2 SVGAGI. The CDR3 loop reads CASRQKTSEQYF. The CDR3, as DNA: TGTGCCAGCAGACAGAAAACTTCCGAGCAGTACTTC.

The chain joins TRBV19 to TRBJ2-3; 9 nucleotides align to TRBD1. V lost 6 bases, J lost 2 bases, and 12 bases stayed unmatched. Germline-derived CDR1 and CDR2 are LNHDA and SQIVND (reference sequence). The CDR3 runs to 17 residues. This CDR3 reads CASSLRTGALLTDTQYF. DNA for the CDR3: TGTGCCAGTAGCCTTAGGACAGGGGCTTTACTCACAGATACGCAGTATTTT.

This chain's CDR3 is CSAFRDEKLFF. CDR3 DNA: TGCAGTGCTTTCCGGGATGAAAAACTGTTTTTT. This chain joins TRBV20-1 and TRBJ1-4; D ambiguous. Deletions cut 5 bases from V and 6 bases from J, with 7 bases between. CDR1 and CDR2 from the germline V gene are DFQATT and SNEGSKA (reference sequence). There are 11 residues in the CDR3.

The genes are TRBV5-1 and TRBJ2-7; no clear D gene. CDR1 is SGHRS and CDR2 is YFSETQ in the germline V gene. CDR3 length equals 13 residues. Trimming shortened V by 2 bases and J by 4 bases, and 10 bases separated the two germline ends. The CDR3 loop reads CASSLTSEYEQYV. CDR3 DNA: TGCGCCAGCAGCTTAACCTCGGAGTACGAGCAGTACGTC.

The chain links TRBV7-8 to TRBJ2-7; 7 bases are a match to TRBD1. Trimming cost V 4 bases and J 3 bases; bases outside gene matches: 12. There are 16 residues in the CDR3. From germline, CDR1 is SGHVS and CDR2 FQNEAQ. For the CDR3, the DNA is TGTGCCAGCAGCTCCTTCTCCGGGACAGTAAGCTACGAGCAGTACGTC. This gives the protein CASSSFSGTVSYEQYV.

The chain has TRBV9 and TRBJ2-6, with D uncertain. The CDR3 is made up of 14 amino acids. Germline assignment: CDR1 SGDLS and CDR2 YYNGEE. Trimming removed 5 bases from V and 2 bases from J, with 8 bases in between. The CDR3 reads CASSEAAGANVLTF. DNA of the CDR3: TGTGCCAGCAGTGAGGCCGCTGGGGCCAACGTCCTGACTTTC.

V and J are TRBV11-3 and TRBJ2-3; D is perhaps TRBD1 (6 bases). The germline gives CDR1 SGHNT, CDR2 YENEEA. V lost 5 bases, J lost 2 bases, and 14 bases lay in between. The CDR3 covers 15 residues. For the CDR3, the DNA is TGTGCCAGCAGCCTAGGGGGACACCTCACAGATACGCAGTATTTT. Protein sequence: CASSLGGHLTDTQYF.

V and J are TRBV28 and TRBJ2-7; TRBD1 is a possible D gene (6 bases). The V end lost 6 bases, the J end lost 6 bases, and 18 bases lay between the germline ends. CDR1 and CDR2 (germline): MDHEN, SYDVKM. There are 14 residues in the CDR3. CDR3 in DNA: TGTGCCAGCAGCCAACCGGGACATGATAGCGAGCAGTACGTC. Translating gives CASSQPGHDSEQYV.

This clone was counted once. As DNA, the CDR3 is TGTGCCAGCAGCGATACTAGCGGGAGCTCCTACAATGAGCAGTTCTTC. This codes for CASSDTSGSSYNEQFF. J is TRBJ2-1 and V is TRBV6-4; 11 nucleotides line up with TRBD2. There are 16 residues in the CDR3. Trimming at V came to 6 bases and at J to 0 bases, leaving 4 bases not matched to a gene. CDR1 is MRHNA, CDR2 SNTAGT, per germline.

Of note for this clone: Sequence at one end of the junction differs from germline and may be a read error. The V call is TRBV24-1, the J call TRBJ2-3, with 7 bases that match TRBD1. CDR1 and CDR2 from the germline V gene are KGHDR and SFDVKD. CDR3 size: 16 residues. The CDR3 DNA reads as TGTGCCACCAGTGTGGGGACAGATGCTAGCACAAATACGCAGTATTTT. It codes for CATSVGTDASTNTQYF.

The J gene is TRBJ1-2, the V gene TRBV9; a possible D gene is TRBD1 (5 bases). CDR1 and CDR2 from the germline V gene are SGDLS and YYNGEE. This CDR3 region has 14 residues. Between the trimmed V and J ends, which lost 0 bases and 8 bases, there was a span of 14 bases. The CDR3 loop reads CASSVVSGREGYTF. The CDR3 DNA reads TGTGCCAGCAGCGTAGTGTCAGGGCGAGAAGGCTACACCTTC.

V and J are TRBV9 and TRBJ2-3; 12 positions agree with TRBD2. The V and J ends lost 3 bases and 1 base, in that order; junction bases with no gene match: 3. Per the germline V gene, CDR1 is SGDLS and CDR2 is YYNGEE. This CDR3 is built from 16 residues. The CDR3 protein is CASSGRTSGGTDTQYF. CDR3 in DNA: TGTGCCAGCAGCGGCCGGACTAGCGGGGGCACAGATACGCAGTATTTT.

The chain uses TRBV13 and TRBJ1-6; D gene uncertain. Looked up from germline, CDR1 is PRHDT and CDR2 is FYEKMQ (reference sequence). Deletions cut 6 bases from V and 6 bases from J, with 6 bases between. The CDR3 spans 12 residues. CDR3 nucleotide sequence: TGTGCCAGCAGAGCCCTTAATTCACCCCTCCACTTT. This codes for CASRALNSPLHF.

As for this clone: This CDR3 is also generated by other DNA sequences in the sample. CDR3 residues: CASSPGRDNEQFF. CDR3 nucleotides: TGTGCCAGCTCACCAGGCAGGGACAATGAGCAGTTCTTC. The chain is built from TRBV18 and TRBJ2-1; possibly TRBD1 for D (5 bases). The CDR3 has 13 amino acids. Looked up from germline, CDR1 is KGHSH and CDR2 is LQKENI. The V end lost 2 bases, the J end lost 5 bases, and 7 bases lay between the germline ends.

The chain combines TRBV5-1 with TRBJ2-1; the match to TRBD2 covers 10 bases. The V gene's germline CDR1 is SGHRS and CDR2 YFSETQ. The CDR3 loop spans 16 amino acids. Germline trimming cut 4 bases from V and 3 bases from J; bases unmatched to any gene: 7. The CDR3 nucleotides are TGCGCCAGCAGCCCGGAGGCTAGCGGGGGCTACAATGAGCAGTTCTTC. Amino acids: CASSPEASGGYNEQFF.

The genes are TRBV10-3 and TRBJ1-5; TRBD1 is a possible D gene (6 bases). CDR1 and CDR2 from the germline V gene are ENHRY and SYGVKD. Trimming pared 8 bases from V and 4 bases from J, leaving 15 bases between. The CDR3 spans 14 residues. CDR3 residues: CAIRDTPNNQPQHF. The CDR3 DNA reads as TGTGCCATCCGGGACACACCGAATAATCAGCCCCAGCATTTT.

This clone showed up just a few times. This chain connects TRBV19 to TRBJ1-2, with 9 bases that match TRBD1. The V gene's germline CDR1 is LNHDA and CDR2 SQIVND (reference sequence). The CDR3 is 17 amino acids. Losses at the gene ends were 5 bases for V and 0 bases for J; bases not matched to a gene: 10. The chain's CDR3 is CASSPLGTGRANYGYTF. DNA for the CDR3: TGTGCCAGTAGTCCCCTAGGGACAGGGCGGGCTAACTATGGCTACACCTTC.

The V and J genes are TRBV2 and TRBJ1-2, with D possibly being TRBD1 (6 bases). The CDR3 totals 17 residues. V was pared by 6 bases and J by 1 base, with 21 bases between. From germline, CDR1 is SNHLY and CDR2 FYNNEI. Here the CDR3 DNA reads TGTGCCAGCAGCCGTTTCTTTTCCCCAGGGGATAACTATGGCTACACCTTC. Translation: CASSRFFSPGDNYGYTF.

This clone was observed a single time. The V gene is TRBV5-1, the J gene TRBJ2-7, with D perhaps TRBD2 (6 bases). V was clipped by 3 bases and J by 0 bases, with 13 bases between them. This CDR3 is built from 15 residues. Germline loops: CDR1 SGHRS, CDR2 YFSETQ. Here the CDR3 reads CASSSPDGGSYEQYF. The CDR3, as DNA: TGCGCCAGCAGCTCACCCGACGGGGGCTCCTACGAGCAGTACTTC.

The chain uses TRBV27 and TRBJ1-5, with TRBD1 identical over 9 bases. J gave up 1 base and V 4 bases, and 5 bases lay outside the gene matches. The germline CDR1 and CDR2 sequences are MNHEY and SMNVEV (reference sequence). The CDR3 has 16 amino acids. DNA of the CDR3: TGTGCCAGCAGTTCAACAGGGGGCGCGAGCAATCAGCCCCAGCATTTT. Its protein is CASSSTGGASNQPQHF.

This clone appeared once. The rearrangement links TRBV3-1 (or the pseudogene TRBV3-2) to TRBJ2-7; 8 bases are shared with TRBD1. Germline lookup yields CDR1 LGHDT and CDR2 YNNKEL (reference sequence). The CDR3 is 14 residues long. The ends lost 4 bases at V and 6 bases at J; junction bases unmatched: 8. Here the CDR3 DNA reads TGTGCCAGCAGCCGAAAGGGGACAGGCGGCGAGCAGTACTTC. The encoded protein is CASSRKGTGGEQYF.

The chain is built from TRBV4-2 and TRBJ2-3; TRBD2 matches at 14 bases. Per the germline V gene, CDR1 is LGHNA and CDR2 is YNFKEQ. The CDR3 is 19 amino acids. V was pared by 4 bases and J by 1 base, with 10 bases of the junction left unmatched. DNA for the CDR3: TGTGCCAGCAGCCCCTCCGGACTAGCGGGGGGCCGTGGCACAGATACGCAGTATTTT. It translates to CASSPSGLAGGRGTDTQYF.

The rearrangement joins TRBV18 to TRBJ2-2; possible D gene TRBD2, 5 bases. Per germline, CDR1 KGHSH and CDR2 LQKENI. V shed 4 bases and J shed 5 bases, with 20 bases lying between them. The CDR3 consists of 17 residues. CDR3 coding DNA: TGTGCCAGCTCACAGGGAGTCACCACCAGATGGACCGGGGAGCTGTTTTTT. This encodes CASSQGVTTRWTGELFF. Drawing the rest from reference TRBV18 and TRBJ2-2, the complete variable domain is NAGVMQNPRHLVRRRGQEARLRCSPMKGHSHVYWYRQLPEEGLKFMVYLQKENIIDESGMPKERFSAEFPKEGPSILRIQQVVRGDSAAYFCASSQGVTTRWTGELFFGEGSRLTVL.

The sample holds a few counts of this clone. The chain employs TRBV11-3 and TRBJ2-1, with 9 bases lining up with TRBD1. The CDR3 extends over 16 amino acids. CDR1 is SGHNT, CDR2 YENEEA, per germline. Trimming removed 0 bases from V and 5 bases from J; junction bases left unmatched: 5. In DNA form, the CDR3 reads TGTGCCAGCAGCTTAGATGGGACAGGGATGAACAATGAGCAGTTCTTC. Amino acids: CASSLDGTGMNNEQFF.

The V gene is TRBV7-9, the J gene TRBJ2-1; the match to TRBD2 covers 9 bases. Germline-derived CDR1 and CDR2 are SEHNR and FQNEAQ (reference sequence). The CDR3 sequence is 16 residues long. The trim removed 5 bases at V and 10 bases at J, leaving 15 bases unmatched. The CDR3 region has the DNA TGTGCCAGCAGCCCCCCCCATGGCGGGGGGGCCGGGGAGCAGTTCTTC. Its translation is CASSPPHGGGAGEQFF.

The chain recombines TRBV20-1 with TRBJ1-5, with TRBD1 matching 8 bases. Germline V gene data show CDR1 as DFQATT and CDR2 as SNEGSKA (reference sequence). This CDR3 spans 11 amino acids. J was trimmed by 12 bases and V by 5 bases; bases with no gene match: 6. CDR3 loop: CSAEQGVFQHF. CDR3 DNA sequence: TGCAGTGCTGAACAGGGGGTGTTCCAGCATTTT.